The 5 T cell receptor beta chains given below trace back to one sample, sequenced in a study of monozygotic twins with inflammatory bowel disease. TCRdb reprocessed the 5' RACE reads, with one entry per CDR3 protein and no DNA. The sample shows 400,000 to 500,000 distinct CDR3 sequences, and under 3% sits with its ten largest clones. Sample: blood. Every receptor here comes from a human donor with ulcerative colitis or Crohn's disease, or a healthy co-twin of an affected twin (not recorded which).

The J gene is TRBJ2-5, the V gene TRBV5-1; absent DNA, TCRdb's TRBD2 call cannot be checked. Germline CDR1 reads SGHRS; CDR2 reads YFSETQ. The CDR3 length is 13 residues. Here the CDR3 reads CASSPSNGETQYF.

V gene TRBV6-1 combines with J gene TRBJ1-3; TCRdb calls TRBD1, which cannot be checked without DNA. CDR1 is MNHNS, CDR2 SASEGT, per germline. The CDR3 is 16 amino acids. This CDR3 reads CASSEEGFFSGNTIYF.

The genes are TRBV28 and TRBJ2-7. Germline V CDR1 and CDR2: MDHEN, SYDVKM. There are 15 residues in the CDR3. The CDR3 is CASSLYSGSSYEQYF.

J is TRBJ2-5 and V is TRBV11-2; TCRdb names TRBD1, which stays unverified in the absence of DNA. The CDR3 covers 15 residues. CDR1 SGHAT and CDR2 FQNNGV come from the germline V gene. The CDR3 loop is CASSLPLGAVETQYF.

The chain links TRBV6-2 or TRBV6-3 to TRBJ1-5. The germline CDR1 and CDR2 sequences are MNHEY and SVGEGT. The CDR3 is 12 residues long. The CDR3 is CASSLYQWPQHF.